This T cell receptor beta chain was found in a study of blood T cell repertoires in COVID-19. The CDR3 has 15 residues. After removal of 0 bases from V and 7 bases from J, the junction contained 6 bases not matched to a gene. Germline CDR1 reads SGHNT; CDR2 reads YYREEE (reference sequence). Repertoires were generated with immunoSEQ multiplex PCR, while TCRdb's copy carries only in-frame clones and drops some. Of some 270,000 clones detected, approximately 86% appear once; the ten largest clones hold 0.75% to 0.95%. The TCR was taken from a human donor with COVID-19, enrolled during active disease. The donor label of this sample is uncertain. The gene calls are TRBV5-4 and TRBJ2-1; 8 bases are shared with TRBD1. Sequencing was done on a sample of peripheral blood. The CDR3 DNA is TGTGCCAGCAGCTTGGCGAGGACAGGGAGGAATGAGCAGTTCTTC. It specifies CASSLARTGRNEQFF.